The present entry profiles one TCR beta chain with its context. Its antigen is not identified. The germline CDR1 and CDR2 sequences are MNHEY and SMNVEV (reference sequence). V dropped 5 bases and J dropped 7 bases, with 15 bases sitting between them. The CDR3 has 14 amino acids. The data were taken from a study of cytomegalovirus exposure and HLA in healthy donors. Study outcomes and limitations: The classifier, whose performance was assessed in both the original and validation cohorts, reportedly diagnosed cytomegalovirus status with high specificity and sensitivity.

Repertoires were generated with immunoSEQ multiplex PCR, while TCRdb's copy carries only in-frame clones and drops some. The sample records 220,000 or so clones, around nine tenths being singletons. The V and J genes are TRBV27 and TRBJ1-5; D is ambiguous. The material sequenced was PBMCs. The sequence came from a woman aged 18 to 35 in good health and CMV-seronegative. CDR3 nucleotide sequence: TGTGCCAGCAGTCCCAAGACTGAGCTCCAGCCCCAGCATTTT. Translating it yields CASSPKTELQPQHF.